The following is a T cell receptor beta chain sequence with its context. What this receptor recognizes is not known. No qualities accompany the bases; no much larger clone lies one base away. V is clipped by 7 bases and J by 8 bases, and the sequence between their germline boundaries is 18 bases long. Looking up the germline V gene yields CDR1 MNHEY and CDR2 SVGAGI. The CDR3 starts with the cysteine, ends with the phenylalanine, and has 14 residues. Only the CDR3 region is kept as DNA, spanning 42 bases read in frame from base 1. This entry comes from a study of OX40 agonist ivuxolimab in advanced cancers. Background on the whole study: The costimulatory receptor OX40 (CD134) was targeted by ivuxolimab, a fully human IgG2 agonistic monoclonal antibody. Intravenous ivuxolimab was administered to patients every 2 weeks at six dose levels: 0.01, 0.1, 0.3, 1.5, 3 and 10 mg/kg. Among the 52 dose-escalation patients, about 19 had hepatocellular carcinoma, 15 or so melanoma, 9 renal cell carcinoma and 9 head and neck cancer. The dose-escalation cohort was 82.7% male with a mean age of about 65 years, ranging from 23 to 79. Patients were allowed to have had prior anti-PD-1, anti-PD-L1 or anti-CTLA-4 therapy, and 30% to 40% of the dose-escalation patients had been treated with checkpoint inhibitors. Partial responses were achieved by three dose-escalation patients, of whom one had hepatocellular carcinoma and two had cutaneous melanoma. The point of sequencing TCRbeta in the periphery was to test whether ivuxolimab changed TCR sequence diversity and drove clonal T-cell expansion. The paper describes the monotherapy dose-escalation part (N ≈ 49 patients) of the phase I trial of ivuxolimab.

Patients with a history of autoimmune disease or receiving systemic immunosuppression were excluded from the trial. In every dose cohort, peripheral blood was drawn for TCR sequencing at baseline, cycle 4 day 1, and cycle 7 day 1. Samples came from an open-label, multicenter, first-in-human phase I dose-escalation trial of ivuxolimab. Adults with locally advanced or metastatic melanoma, renal cell carcinoma, hepatocellular carcinoma or head and neck squamous cell carcinoma were enrolled in the trial. Before TCR sequencing, CD4+ and CD8+ T cells were separately sorted from peripheral blood. Overall study results and their limits: After ivuxolimab, CD8+ T cells had more expanded clones than CD4+ T cells on average. In the 0.1-3.0 mg/kg groups, partial responders were among the patients with the lowest normalized peripheral clonal expansion, particularly in CD8+ T cells. Low levels of normalized T-cell clonal expansion were also shown by some nonresponding patients. Antigen specificity was not determined for the clonally expanded peripheral T cells. At doses from 0.1 to 3.0 mg/kg, clonal expansion was seen in both CD4+ and CD8+ blood T cells between baseline and week 6.

To sequence the TCRbeta CDR3 region, genomic DNA was isolated from the sorted cells. The immunoSEQ Assay was used to sequence the TCRbeta CDR3 regions. What TCRdb holds here is the immuneACCESS table cut down to in-frame rearrangements. Part of the clones is not present; checked against another copy, under half of the missing clones reflect an unresolved V gene, and the others are unexplained. For this sample the table gives around 80,000 clones, of which 65% to 90% were detected only once. 3.1% of the sample goes to the ten largest clones. The starting material was CD4+ or CD8+ T cells sorted from blood, obtained in a trial of the OX40 agonist ivuxolimab. This receptor was obtained from an adult with an advanced solid tumor such as melanoma, head and neck, liver or kidney cancer. Rearrangement joined TRBV6-5 to TRBJ2-1; the best D guess is TRBD2, with 5 bases matching. The DNA sequence is TGTGCCAGCACCTTGGAAGGGAAAGCGGATGAGCAGTTCTTC. Protein translation: CASTLEGKADEQFF.